Below are 24 T cell receptor beta chains sequenced from a single sample in a study of monozygotic twins with inflammatory bowel disease. Each CDR3 protein gets one entry in TCRdb, which reprocessed the 5' RACE reads and gives no DNA. The repertoire table contains some 170,000 distinct CDR3 sequences. The sample comprised blood. These receptors were obtained from a human donor with ulcerative colitis or Crohn's disease, or a healthy co-twin of an affected twin (not recorded which).

The chain has TRBV10-3 and TRBJ2-1; there is no DNA to check the TCRdb D call of TRBD2. CDR1 and CDR2 from the germline V gene are ENHRY and SYGVKD. The CDR3 loop spans 16 amino acids. Here the CDR3 reads CAIQGLAQQRQNEQFF.

The V call is TRBV11-2, the J call TRBJ2-1. Germline loops: CDR1 SGHAT, CDR2 FQNNGV. The CDR3 has 14 amino acids. Here the CDR3 reads CASSLSAVRNEQFF.

The rearrangement joins TRBV7-2 to TRBJ2-2; without DNA, the TCRdb call of TRBD1 cannot be checked. Germline CDR1 is SGHTA and CDR2 is FQGNSA. This CDR3 has 15 amino acids. The CDR3 is CASSLGTSNTGELFF.

CDR3 amino acids: CSARDWGRETGELFF. The chain couples TRBV20-1 to TRBJ2-2; TCRdb outputs TRBD1, but without DNA this stays unchecked. CDR3 length: 15 residues. Germline CDR1 reads DFQATT; CDR2 reads SNEGSKA (reference sequence).

The rearrangement joins TRBV10-3 to TRBJ2-3; the D gene TCRdb calls, TRBD2, cannot be checked with no DNA. The CDR3 totals 15 residues. Germline CDR1 ENHRY, CDR2 SYGVKD. CDR3 protein: CAISVAGGVTDTQYF.

This sequence joins TRBV27 and TRBJ2-5; the D call from TCRdb, TRBD2, cannot be confirmed without DNA. This CDR3 comprises 15 residues. Germline V CDR1 and CDR2: MNHEY, SMNVEV (reference sequence). The CDR3 sequence is CASSFRSSGRETQYF.

This chain links TRBV3-1 with TRBJ2-7; the D call of TRBD1 rests on TCRdb alone, since no DNA is present to check it. CDR3 length: 13 residues. Germline CDR1 is LGHDT and CDR2 is YNNKEL (reference sequence). The CDR3: CASSQQGFYEQYF.

V usage is TRBV5-1 and J usage is TRBJ1-5; checking the TCRdb D call of TRBD1 is not possible without DNA. Looked up from germline, CDR1 is SGHRS and CDR2 is YFSETQ. The CDR3 consists of 16 residues. The CDR3 here is CASSLVETGGNQPQHF.

J is TRBJ2-1 and V is TRBV4-3; TCRdb picks TRBD2, but there is no DNA to check that call. This CDR3 comprises 17 residues. Germline lookup yields CDR1 LGHNA and CDR2 YSLEER. CDR3 sequence reads: CASSQTTTSGRSYEQFF.

This chain connects TRBV30 to TRBJ1-1; lacking DNA, the TRBD1 call made by TCRdb goes unchecked. Germline-derived CDR1 and CDR2 are GTSNPN and SVGIG (reference sequence). The CDR3 runs to 14 residues. The CDR3 reads CAWSPRGTGTEAFF.

This chain links TRBV2 with TRBJ2-2; TCRdb picks TRBD1, but there is no DNA to check that call. The CDR3 contains 14 residues. Germline CDR1 SNHLY, CDR2 FYNNEI. CDR3 residues: CASNWDRDTGELFF.

This chain uses TRBV7-6 with TRBJ2-7; TCRdb names TRBD1, which stays unverified in the absence of DNA. Germline CDR1 SGHVS, CDR2 FNYEAQ. The CDR3 runs 16 residues. This chain's CDR3 is CASSLGSGTGGYEQYF.

The V and J genes are TRBV5-1 and TRBJ2-5. Germline CDR1 and CDR2: SGHRS and YFSETQ. The CDR3 has 14 residues. The CDR3 loop reads CASSLVQMQETQYF.

This chain links TRBV27 with TRBJ2-1; TCRdb names TRBD2, which stays unverified in the absence of DNA. Germline V gives CDR1 MNHEY, CDR2 SMNVEV (reference sequence). The CDR3 is 16 residues long. CDR3 region: CASKALGDPRHNEQFF.

J is TRBJ2-3 and V is TRBV5-1; lacking DNA, the TRBD2 call made by TCRdb goes unchecked. There are 13 residues in the CDR3. Germline V gene sequence: CDR1 SGHRS, CDR2 YFSETQ. The CDR3 spells CASSLPPKDTQYF.

This rearrangement joins TRBV7-6 to TRBJ2-3; TCRdb names TRBD2, which stays unverified in the absence of DNA. The V gene's germline CDR1 is SGHVS and CDR2 FNYEAQ. This CDR3 is 16 amino acids long. The CDR3 sequence is CASSLASSGSEDTQYF.

This chain links TRBV30 with TRBJ2-7; TCRdb's D call of TRBD1 is untestable without DNA. Germline-derived CDR1 and CDR2 are GTSNPN and SVGIG (reference sequence). CDR3 length: 12 amino acids. CDR3 protein: CAWSEQGFEQYF.

J is TRBJ2-3 and V is TRBV6-4; TCRdb calls TRBD1, which cannot be checked without DNA. CDR3 length: 14 amino acids. The germline V gene has CDR1 MRHNA and CDR2 SNTAGT. Here the CDR3 reads CASSDGHNTDTQYF.

This chain connects TRBV9 to TRBJ2-1; TCRdb gives TRBD2 as the D gene, but with no DNA this cannot be confirmed. The germline V gene encodes CDR1 SGDLS and CDR2 YYNGEE. This CDR3 contains 15 residues. The CDR3 spells CASSLGLRSYNEQFF.

This chain connects TRBV7-8 to TRBJ1-3; TCRdb's D call, TRBD1, is unchecked because there is no DNA. The CDR3 is 15 residues long. Germline assignment: CDR1 SGHVS and CDR2 FQNEAQ. The CDR3 sequence is CASGQGGVSGNTIYF.

The chain employs TRBV6-5 and TRBJ2-5; lacking DNA, the TRBD1 call made by TCRdb goes unchecked. The germline gives CDR1 MNHEY, CDR2 SVGAGI. The CDR3 has 12 residues. The chain's CDR3 is CASRDLGETQYF.

The gene calls are TRBV6-1 and TRBJ1-4; TCRdb's D call, TRBD1, is unchecked because there is no DNA. The CDR3 sequence is 15 residues long. Germline V gene sequence: CDR1 MNHNS, CDR2 SASEGT. CDR3 sequence reads: CASSEAGGPHEKLFF.

This chain uses TRBV29-1 with TRBJ2-1; TCRdb's D call of TRBD1 is untestable without DNA. This CDR3 contains 14 residues. Germline V CDR1 and CDR2: SQVTM, ANQGSEA. The CDR3 here is CSAQRAILRNEQFF.

The genes are TRBV7-6 and TRBJ2-3. Germline CDR1 is SGHVS and CDR2 is FNYEAQ. CDR3 length equals 15 residues. CDR3 sequence: CASSLSGSSTDTQYF.